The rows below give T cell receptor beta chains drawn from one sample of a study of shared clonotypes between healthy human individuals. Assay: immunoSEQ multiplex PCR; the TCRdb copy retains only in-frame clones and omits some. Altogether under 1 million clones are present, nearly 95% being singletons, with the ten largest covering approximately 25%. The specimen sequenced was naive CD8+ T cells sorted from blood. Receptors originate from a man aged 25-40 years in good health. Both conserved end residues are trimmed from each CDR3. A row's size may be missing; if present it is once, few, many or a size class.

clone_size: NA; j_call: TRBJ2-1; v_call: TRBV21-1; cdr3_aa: ASSKRSGDNEQF
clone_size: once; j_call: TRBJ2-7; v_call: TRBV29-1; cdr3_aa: SVPGGGGVEQY
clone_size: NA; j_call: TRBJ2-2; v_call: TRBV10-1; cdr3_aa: ASSDSWSGNTGELF
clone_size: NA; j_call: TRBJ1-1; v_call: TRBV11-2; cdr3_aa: ASTYPQGANTEAF
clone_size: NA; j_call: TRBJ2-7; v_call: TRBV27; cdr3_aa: ASSSQAGGPAYEQY
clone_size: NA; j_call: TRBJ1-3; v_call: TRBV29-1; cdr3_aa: SVEADGTSGNTIY
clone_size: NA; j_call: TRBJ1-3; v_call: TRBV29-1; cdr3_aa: SAGPSDRNTIY
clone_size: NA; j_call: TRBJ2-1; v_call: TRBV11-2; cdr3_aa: ASSLPMDRDTSSYNEQF
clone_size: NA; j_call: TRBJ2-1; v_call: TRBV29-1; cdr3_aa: SAPGNEQF
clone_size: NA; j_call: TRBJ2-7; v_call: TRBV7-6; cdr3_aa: ASSPGTYGREGEQY
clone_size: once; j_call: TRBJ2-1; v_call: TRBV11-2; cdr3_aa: ASSLLRLAGEQF
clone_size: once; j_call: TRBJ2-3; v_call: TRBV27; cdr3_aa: ASSLVPLTTDTQY
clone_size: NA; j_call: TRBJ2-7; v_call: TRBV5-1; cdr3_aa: ASSWTVSYEQY
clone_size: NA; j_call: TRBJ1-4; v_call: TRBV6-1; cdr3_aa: ASSLDGPWGRVF
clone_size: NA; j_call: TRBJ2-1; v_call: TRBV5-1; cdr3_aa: ASSLRPRDNEQF
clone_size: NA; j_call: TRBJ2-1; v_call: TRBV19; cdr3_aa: ASRVAESSYNEQF
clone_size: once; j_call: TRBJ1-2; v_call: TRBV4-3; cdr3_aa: ASTSGDGYT
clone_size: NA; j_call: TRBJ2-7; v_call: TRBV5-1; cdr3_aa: ASSVPDPTYEQY
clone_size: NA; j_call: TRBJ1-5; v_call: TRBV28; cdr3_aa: ASSPRNQPQH
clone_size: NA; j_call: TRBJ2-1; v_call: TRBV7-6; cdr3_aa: ASSFFGTSSYNEQF
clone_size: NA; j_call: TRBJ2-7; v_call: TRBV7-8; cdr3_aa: ASSLTTGPHEQY
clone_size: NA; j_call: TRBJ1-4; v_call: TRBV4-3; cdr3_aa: ASSPRQGSIEKLF
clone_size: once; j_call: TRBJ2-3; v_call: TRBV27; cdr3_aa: ASSLRRANTDTQY
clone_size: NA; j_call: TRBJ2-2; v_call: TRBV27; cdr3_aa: ASSPSRTGELF
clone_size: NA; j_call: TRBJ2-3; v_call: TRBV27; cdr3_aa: ASRPLAALTDTQY
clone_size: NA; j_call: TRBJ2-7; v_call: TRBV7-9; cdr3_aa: ASSSDRPLEQY
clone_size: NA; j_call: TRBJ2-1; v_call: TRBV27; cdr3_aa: ASSLGLAGDGEQF
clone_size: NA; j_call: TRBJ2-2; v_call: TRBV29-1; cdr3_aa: SAAGDGQGGSNTGELF
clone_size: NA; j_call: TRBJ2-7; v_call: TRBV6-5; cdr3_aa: ASSYPMQGGPYEQY
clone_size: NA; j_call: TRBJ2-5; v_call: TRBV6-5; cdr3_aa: ASRGQGLMETQY
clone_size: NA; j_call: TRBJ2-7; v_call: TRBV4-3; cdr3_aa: ASSPGTGSYEQY
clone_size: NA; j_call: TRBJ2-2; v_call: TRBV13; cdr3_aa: ASSWISGTGSTGELF
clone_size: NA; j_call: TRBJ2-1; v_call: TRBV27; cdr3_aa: ASERPGTRNNEQF
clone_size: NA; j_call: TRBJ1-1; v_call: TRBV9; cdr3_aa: ASRDPGGTEAF
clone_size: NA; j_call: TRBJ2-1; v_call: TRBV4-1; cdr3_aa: ASSSSFGSSYNEQF
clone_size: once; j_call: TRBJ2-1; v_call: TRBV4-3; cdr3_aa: ASSQGDVGYNEQF
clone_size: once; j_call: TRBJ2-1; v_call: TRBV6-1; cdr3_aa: ASGVAGIGNEQF
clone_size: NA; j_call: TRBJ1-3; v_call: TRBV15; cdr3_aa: ATSRGDFSGNTIY
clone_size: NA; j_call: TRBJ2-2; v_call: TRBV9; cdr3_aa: ASEASRGELF
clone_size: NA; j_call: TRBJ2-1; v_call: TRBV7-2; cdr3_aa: ASSLDAGSYNEQF
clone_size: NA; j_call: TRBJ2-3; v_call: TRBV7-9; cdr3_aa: ASSLVSSDTQY
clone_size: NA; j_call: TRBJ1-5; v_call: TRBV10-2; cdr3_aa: ARKETRDRGGNQPQH
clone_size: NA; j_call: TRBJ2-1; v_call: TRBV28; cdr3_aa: ASSLRTGGNEQF
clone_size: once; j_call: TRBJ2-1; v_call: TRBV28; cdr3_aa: ASSLLAGGYNEQF
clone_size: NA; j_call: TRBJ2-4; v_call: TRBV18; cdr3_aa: ASSPRPGHAKNIQY
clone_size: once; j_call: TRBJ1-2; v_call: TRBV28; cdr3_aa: ASSSPDRGREGYT
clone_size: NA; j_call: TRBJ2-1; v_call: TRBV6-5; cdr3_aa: ASRLLAGGADEQF
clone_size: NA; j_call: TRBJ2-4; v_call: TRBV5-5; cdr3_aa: ASINSPSGISSGKNIQY
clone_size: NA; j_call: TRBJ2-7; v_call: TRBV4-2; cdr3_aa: ASSQDGSGRLSYEQY